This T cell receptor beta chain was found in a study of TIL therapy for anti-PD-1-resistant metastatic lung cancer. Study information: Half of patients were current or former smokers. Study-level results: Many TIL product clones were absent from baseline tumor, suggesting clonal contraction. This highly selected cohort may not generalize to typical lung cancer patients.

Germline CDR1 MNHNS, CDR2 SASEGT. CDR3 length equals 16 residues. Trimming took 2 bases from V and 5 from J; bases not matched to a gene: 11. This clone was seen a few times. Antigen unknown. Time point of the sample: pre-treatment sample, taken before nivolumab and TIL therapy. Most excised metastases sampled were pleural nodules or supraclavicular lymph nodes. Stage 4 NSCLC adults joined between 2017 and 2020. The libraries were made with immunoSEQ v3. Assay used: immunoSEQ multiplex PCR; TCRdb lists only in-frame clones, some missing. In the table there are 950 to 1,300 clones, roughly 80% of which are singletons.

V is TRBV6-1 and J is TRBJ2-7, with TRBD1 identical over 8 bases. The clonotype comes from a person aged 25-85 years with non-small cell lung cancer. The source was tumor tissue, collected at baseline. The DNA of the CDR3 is TGTGCCAGCAGTGAATTGATAGCAGGGGGCTACCACGAGCAGTACTTC. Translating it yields CASSELIAGGYHEQYF.